The 20 T cell receptor beta chains presented below share a single source sample, sequenced in a study of blood T cell repertoires in COVID-19. The table came from immunoSEQ multiplex PCR; TCRdb's copy has only in-frame clones and leaves some out. Altogether over 200,000 clones are present, approximately 83% being singletons, with the ten largest covering roughly 1.3%. The sequencing sample was made of peripheral blood. The receptors originated from a woman aged 25 to 45 with COVID-19, enrolled during active disease.

Worth noting for this clone: Other DNA sequences in this specimen translate into the identical CDR3. The V and J genes are TRBV6-2 or TRBV6-3 and TRBJ2-7; TRBD1 might be the D (5 bases). CDR1 is MNHEY and CDR2 is SVGEGT in the germline V gene. The V gene lost 2 bases and the J gene lost 4 bases, with 6 bases spanning the gap. The CDR3 has 12 amino acids. This chain's CDR3 is CASSYRGYEQYF. The CDR3 DNA follows: TGTGCCAGCAGTTACAGGGGTTACGAGCAGTACTTC.

This chain links TRBV11-2 with TRBJ2-3, with D tentatively TRBD2 (5 bases). This CDR3 has 15 amino acids. Trimming stripped 5 bases from V and 4 bases from J, with 16 bases between. Looked up from germline, CDR1 is SGHAT and CDR2 is FQNNGV. The CDR3 DNA reads TGTGCCAGCAGCCCTGGACTCGAGCGTCCAGATACGCAGTATTTT. This translates into CASSPGLERPDTQYF.

This chain uses TRBV7-9 with TRBJ2-1, with D perhaps matching TRBD1 (5 bases). There are 15 residues in the CDR3. CDR1 is SEHNR, CDR2 FQNEAQ, per germline (reference sequence). V lost 10 bases to trimming and J lost 0 bases, with 16 bases between them. The CDR3 DNA reads TGTGCCATCGAAGGGGATTTGAGCTCCTACAATGAGCAGTTCTTC. Amino acids: CAIEGDLSSYNEQFF.

The V call is TRBV30, the J call TRBJ1-5, with a tentative D call TRBD1 (5 bases). V was shortened by 3 bases and J by 4 bases, with 13 bases between the two germline ends. From germline, CDR1 is GTSNPN and CDR2 SVGIG (reference sequence). This CDR3 comprises 14 residues. As DNA, the CDR3 is TGTGCCTGGAGCGGGACTATTATGAATCAGCCCCAGCATTTT. This sequence encodes CAWSGTIMNQPQHF.

The chain has TRBV2 and TRBJ2-4; possible D gene TRBD1, 6 bases. This CDR3 spans 13 amino acids. Per the germline V gene, CDR1 is SNHLY and CDR2 is FYNNEI. Trimming left V 3 bases short and J 9 bases short, with 12 bases between. Written as DNA, the CDR3 is TGTGCCAGCAGTGACGTGGGGGCTGGCATTCAGTACTTC. Protein sequence: CASSDVGAGIQYF.

The V gene is TRBV9, the J gene TRBJ2-5, with TRBD2 matching 8 bases. CDR1 is SGDLS and CDR2 is YYNGEE in the germline V gene. The CDR3 is 15 residues long. Losses at the gene ends were 4 bases for V and 3 bases for J; bases not matched to a gene: 8. CDR3 coding DNA: TGTGCCAGCAGCCCCGGGCGGGAGGTTAAAGAGACCCAGTACTTC. This sequence encodes CASSPGREVKETQYF.

V usage is TRBV3-1 (or the pseudogene TRBV3-2) and J usage is TRBJ1-2, with D hard to call. This CDR3 spans 15 amino acids. Trimming pared 1 base from V and 6 bases from J, leaving 15 bases between. Germline CDR1 and CDR2: LGHDT and YNNKEL (reference sequence). The CDR3 loop reads CASSQVGRNQDGYTF. CDR3 sequence (DNA): TGTGCCAGCAGCCAAGTGGGGAGGAATCAGGATGGCTACACCTTC.

The chain recombines TRBV5-1 with TRBJ2-7; TRBD1 matches 8 bases. CDR1 is SGHRS, CDR2 YFSETQ, per germline. CDR3 size: 15 residues. The V gene end was trimmed by 0 bases and the J gene end by 0 bases; junction bases not matched to a gene: 2. The DNA of the CDR3 is TGCGCCAGCAGCTTGGCGCAGGGGGCCTCCTACGAGCAGTACTTC. It translates to CASSLAQGASYEQYF.

The genes are TRBV7-3 and TRBJ1-6, with D uncertain. With 8 bases removed from V and 0 bases from J, the gap between germline ends came to 8 bases. The V gene's germline CDR1 is SGHTA and CDR2 FQGTGA. This CDR3 spans 14 amino acids. CDR3 loop: CASAESSYNSPLHF. The DNA for the CDR3 is TGTGCCAGCGCGGAGAGCTCCTATAATTCACCCCTCCACTTT. The variable domain in full, completed from reference TRBV7-3 and TRBJ1-6, reads GAGVSQTPSNKVTEKGKYVELRCDPISGHTALYWYRQSLGQGPEFLIYFQGTGAADDSGLPNDRFFAVRPEGSVSTLKIQRTERGDSAVYLCASAESSYNSPLHFGNGTRLTVT.

This rearrangement joins TRBV29-1 to TRBJ2-5; TRBD2 might be the D (5 bases). There are 13 residues in the CDR3. Germline CDR1 is SQVTM and CDR2 is ANQGSEA. V was trimmed by 5 bases and J by 3 bases, leaving 13 bases between them. The CDR3, as DNA: TGCAGCGTTCCCTTTTGGCGGGAAGAGACCCAGTACTTC. Translated: CSVPFWREETQYF.

This chain connects TRBV30 to TRBJ2-1; TRBD1 agrees at 7 bases. The CDR3 is 15 residues long. In germline, CDR1 is GTSNPN, CDR2 SVGIG (reference sequence). V shed 2 bases, J shed 1 base, and the junction held 5 bases outside the gene matches. CDR3 sequence: CAWSRDSTSYNEQFF. The CDR3 DNA is TGTGCCTGGAGTCGGGACAGCACTTCCTACAATGAGCAGTTCTTC.

The rearrangement uses TRBV5-1 and TRBJ2-1; D is undetermined. The CDR3 totals 12 residues. Per the germline V gene, CDR1 is SGHRS and CDR2 is YFSETQ. The ends were cut back, 1 base at V and 8 bases at J, with 7 bases in the middle. CDR3 in DNA: TGCGCCAGCAGCTTGATATTTGATGAGCAGTTCTTC. Protein sequence: CASSLIFDEQFF.

This chain joins TRBV18 and TRBJ2-3; D gene ambiguous. The CDR3 covers 12 residues. Between the trimmed V and J ends, which lost 2 bases and 8 bases, there was a span of 8 bases. Germline V gene data show CDR1 as KGHSH and CDR2 as LQKENI. For the CDR3, the DNA is TGTGCCAGCTCACCAAGGTCGGGTACGCAGTATTTT. As protein: CASSPRSGTQYF.

The chain employs TRBV4-3 and TRBJ2-7; D not resolved. Germline CDR1 LGHNA, CDR2 YSLEER. V lost 1 base and J 3 bases, leaving 13 bases between the germline ends. CDR3 length equals 15 residues. The CDR3 reads CASSQAPSAGYEQYF. CDR3 coding DNA: TGCGCCAGCAGCCAAGCGCCGAGTGCCGGCTACGAGCAGTACTTC.

This chain joins TRBV3-1 (or the pseudogene TRBV3-2) and TRBJ1-2; D might be TRBD1 (5 bases). Trimming removed 6 bases from V and 4 bases from J, with 18 bases in between. This CDR3 is built from 15 residues. The V gene's germline CDR1 is LGHDT and CDR2 YNNKEL (reference sequence). The CDR3 nucleotides read TGTGCCAGCAGTCCGTGGGGGGGTCCCTTCTATGGCTACACCTTC. Translating it yields CASSPWGGPFYGYTF.

V is TRBV5-1 and J is TRBJ2-7; 9 bases match TRBD2. After removal of 2 bases from V and 2 bases from J, the junction contained 5 bases not matched to a gene. Germline CDR1 reads SGHRS; CDR2 reads YFSETQ. There are 15 residues in the CDR3. The CDR3 DNA follows: TGCGCCAGCAGCTTACGACTAGCGGAACCCTACGAGCAGTACTTC. Its protein is CASSLRLAEPYEQYF.

This clone is a singleton in its sample. The rearrangement joins TRBV6-5 to TRBJ2-1; D gene ambiguous. CDR3 length: 14 amino acids. Germline assignment: CDR1 MNHEY and CDR2 SVGAGI. V lost 7 bases and J 2 bases, leaving 12 bases between the germline ends. The CDR3 sequence: CASKTETTYNEQFF. The CDR3 coding sequence is TGTGCCAGCAAAACGGAAACTACCTACAATGAGCAGTTCTTC.

The chain has TRBV5-1 and TRBJ2-3, with a weak D call TRBD2 (6 bases). The CDR3 sequence is 16 residues long. Germline CDR1 is SGHRS and CDR2 is YFSETQ. V was cut by 6 bases and J by 1 base, with 18 bases left in between. The CDR3 DNA reads TGCGCCAGCACCGGAGGGAGCGGCCTGGGCACAGATACGCAGTATTTT. It codes for CASTGGSGLGTDTQYF.

The CDR3 protein is CASSSGQDTQYF. DNA for the CDR3: TGTGCCAGCAGCTCTGGACAGGATACGCAGTATTTT. The rearrangement uses TRBV7-9 and TRBJ2-3, with a possible D match to TRBD1 (6 bases). Germline lookup yields CDR1 SEHNR and CDR2 FQNEAQ (reference sequence). CDR3 size: 12 residues. V was trimmed by 4 bases and J by 6 bases, leaving 8 bases between them.

The genes are TRBV30 and TRBJ2-3; 15 bases are shared with TRBD2. Germline V gene sequence: CDR1 GTSNPN, CDR2 SVGIG (reference sequence). Germline trimming cut 5 bases from V and 5 bases from J; bases unmatched to any gene: 2. The CDR3 has 14 residues. This chain's CDR3 is CAWGTSGRRDTQYF. CDR3 bases: TGTGCCTGGGGGACTAGCGGGAGGAGAGATACGCAGTATTTT.